The clone carrying this T cell receptor (beta chain) was counted between two and nine times. Clones were read by immunoSEQ multiplex PCR, and TCRdb kept only the in-frame ones, dropping some. This sample has roughly 270,000 clones, with roughly 80% found just once. These data originate in a study of blood T cell repertoires in COVID-19. Study summary: Nucleic acid was either cDNA or gDNA, and it came from T cells, B-cell-depleted T cells, or PBMCs.

Germline CDR1 SGDLS, CDR2 YYNGEE. The CDR3 length is 13 residues. Losses at the gene ends were 4 bases for V and 4 bases for J; bases not matched to a gene: 4. Sequenced material: PBMCs or T cells enriched from blood (not recorded which). This chain uses TRBV9 with TRBJ1-2; 7 bases agree with TRBD1. This TCR was sampled from a man aged 35-49 years who had been exposed to COVID-19. CDR3 DNA: TGTGCCAGCAGCCCAACAGGGGCCTATGGCTACACCTTC. It specifies CASSPTGAYGYTF.